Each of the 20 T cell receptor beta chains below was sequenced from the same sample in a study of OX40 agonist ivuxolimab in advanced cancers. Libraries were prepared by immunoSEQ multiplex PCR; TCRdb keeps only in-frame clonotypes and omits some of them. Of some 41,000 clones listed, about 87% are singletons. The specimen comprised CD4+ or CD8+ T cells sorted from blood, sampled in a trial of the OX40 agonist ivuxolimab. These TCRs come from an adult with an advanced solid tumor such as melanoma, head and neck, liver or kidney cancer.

The CDR3 protein is CASSSGQGYPVGKLFF. CDR3 nucleotide sequence: TGCGCCAGCAGCTCCGGACAGGGATATCCTGTCGGAAAACTGTTTTTT. The chain uses TRBV5-1 and TRBJ1-4; 8 nucleotides line up with TRBD1. Per germline, CDR1 SGHRS and CDR2 YFSETQ. CDR3 length: 16 residues. Trimming cost V 3 bases and J 10 bases; bases outside gene matches: 14. The full variable domain, completed using reference TRBV5-1 and TRBJ1-4, is KAGVTQTPRYLIKTRGQQVTLSCSPISGHRSVSWYQQTPGQGLQFLFEYFSETQRNKGNFPGRFSGRQFSNSRSEMNVSTLELGDSALYLCASSSGQGYPVGKLFFGSGTQLSVL.

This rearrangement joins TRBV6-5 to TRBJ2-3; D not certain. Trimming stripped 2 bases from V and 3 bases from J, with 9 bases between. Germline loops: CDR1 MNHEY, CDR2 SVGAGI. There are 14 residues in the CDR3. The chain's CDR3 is CASSYGHATDTQYF. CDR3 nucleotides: TGTGCCAGCAGTTACGGGCACGCGACAGATACGCAGTATTTT.

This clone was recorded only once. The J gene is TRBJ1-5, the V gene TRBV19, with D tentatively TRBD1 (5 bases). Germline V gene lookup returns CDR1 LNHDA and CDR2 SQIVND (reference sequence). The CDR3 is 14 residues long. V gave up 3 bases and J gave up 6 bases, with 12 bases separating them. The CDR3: CASSIGAGRQPQHF. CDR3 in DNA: TGTGCCAGTAGTATCGGGGCCGGGCGTCAGCCCCAGCATTTT.

The CDR3 sequence is CAWSVFRGAQYF. The DNA for the CDR3 is TGTGCCTGGAGTGTATTCCGTGGGGCGCAGTATTTT. V is TRBV30 and J is TRBJ2-3, with no clear D. Looked up from germline, CDR1 is GTSNPN and CDR2 is SVGIG (reference sequence). Trimming took 0 bases from V and 10 from J, leaving 11 bases between them. The CDR3 runs to 12 residues.

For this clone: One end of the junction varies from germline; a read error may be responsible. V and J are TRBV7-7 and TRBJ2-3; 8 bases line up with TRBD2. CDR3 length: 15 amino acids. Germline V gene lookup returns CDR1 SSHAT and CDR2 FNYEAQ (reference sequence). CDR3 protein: CASSIDGGALDTQYF. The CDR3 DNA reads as TGTGCTAGCAGCATTGACGGGGGGGCCTTAGATACGCAGTATTTT. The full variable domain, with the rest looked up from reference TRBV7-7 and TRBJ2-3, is GAGVSQSPRYKVTKRGQDVTLRCDPISSHATLYWYQQALGQGPEFLTYFNYEAQPDKSGLPSDRFSAERPEGSISTLTIQRTEQRDSAMYRCASSIDGGALDTQYFGPGTRLTVL.

CDR3: CASSHLRSGTGQETQYF. CDR3 bases: TGCGCCAGCAGCCACCTAAGGAGCGGGACAGGGCAAGAGACCCAGTACTTC. V is TRBV4-1 and J is TRBJ2-5, with 9 bases matching TRBD1. Losses at the gene ends were 3 bases for V and 2 bases for J; bases not matched to a gene: 10. In germline, CDR1 is MGHRA, CDR2 YSYEKL. This CDR3 is built from 17 residues.

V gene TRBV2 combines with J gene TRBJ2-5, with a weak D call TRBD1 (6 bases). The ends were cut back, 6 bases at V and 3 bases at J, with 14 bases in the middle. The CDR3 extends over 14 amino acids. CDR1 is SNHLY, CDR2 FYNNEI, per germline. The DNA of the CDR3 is TGTGCCAGCAGCCCCCTAAGGACAGAAGAGACCCAGTACTTC. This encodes CASSPLRTEETQYF.

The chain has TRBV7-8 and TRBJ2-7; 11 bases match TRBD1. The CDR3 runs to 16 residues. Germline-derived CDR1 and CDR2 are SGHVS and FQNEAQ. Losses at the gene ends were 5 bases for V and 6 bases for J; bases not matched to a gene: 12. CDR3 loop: CASSPTGQGARGEQYF. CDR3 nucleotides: TGTGCCAGCAGCCCGACCGGACAGGGGGCGCGGGGCGAGCAGTACTTC.

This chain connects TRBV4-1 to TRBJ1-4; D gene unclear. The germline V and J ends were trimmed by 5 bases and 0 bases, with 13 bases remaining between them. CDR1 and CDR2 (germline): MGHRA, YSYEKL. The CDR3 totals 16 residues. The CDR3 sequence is CASSVSGRATNEKLFF. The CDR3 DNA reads TGCGCCAGCAGCGTATCCGGTCGTGCAACTAATGAAAAACTGTTTTTT.

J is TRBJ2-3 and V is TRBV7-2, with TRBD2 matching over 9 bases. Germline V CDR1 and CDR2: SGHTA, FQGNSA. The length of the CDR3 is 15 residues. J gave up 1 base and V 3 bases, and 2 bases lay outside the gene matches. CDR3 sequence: CASSFSGGGTDTQYF. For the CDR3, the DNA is TGTGCCAGCAGCTTTAGCGGGGGAGGCACAGATACGCAGTATTTT.

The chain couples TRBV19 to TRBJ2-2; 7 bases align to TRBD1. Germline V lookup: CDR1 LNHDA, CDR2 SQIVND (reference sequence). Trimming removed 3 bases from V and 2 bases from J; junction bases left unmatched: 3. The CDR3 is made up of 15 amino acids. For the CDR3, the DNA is TGTGCCAGTAGTATCGGGACAGCAAACACCGGGGAGCTGTTTTTT. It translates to CASSIGTANTGELFF. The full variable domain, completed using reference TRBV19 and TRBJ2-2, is DGGITQSPKYLFRKEGQNVTLSCEQNLNHDAMYWYRQDPGQGLRLIYYSQIVNDFQKGDIAEGYSVSREKKESFPLTVTSAQKNPTAFYLCASSIGTANTGELFFGEGSRLTVL.

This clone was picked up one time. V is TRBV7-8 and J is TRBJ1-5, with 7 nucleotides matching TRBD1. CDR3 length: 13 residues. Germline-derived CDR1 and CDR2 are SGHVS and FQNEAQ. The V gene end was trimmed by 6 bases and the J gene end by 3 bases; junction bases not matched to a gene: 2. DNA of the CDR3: TGTGCCAGCAGGGGACAGCCCAATCAGCCCCAGCATTTT. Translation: CASRGQPNQPQHF.

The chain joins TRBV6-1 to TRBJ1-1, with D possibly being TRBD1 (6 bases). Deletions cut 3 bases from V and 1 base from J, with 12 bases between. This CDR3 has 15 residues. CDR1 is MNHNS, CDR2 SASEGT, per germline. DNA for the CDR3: TGTGCCAGCAGTGAGTGGGACATATGGAACACTGAAGCTTTCTTT. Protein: CASSEWDIWNTEAFF.

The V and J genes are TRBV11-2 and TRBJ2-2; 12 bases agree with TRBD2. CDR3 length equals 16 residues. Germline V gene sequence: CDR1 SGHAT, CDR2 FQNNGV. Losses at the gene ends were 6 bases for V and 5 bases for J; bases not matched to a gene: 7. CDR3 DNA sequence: TGTGCCAGCAGTCGAGGACTAGCGGGACGGACCGGGGAGCTGTTTTTT. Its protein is CASSRGLAGRTGELFF.

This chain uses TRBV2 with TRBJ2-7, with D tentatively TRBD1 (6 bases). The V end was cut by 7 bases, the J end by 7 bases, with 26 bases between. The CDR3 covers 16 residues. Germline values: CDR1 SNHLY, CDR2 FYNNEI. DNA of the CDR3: TGTGCCAGCACCCCGCCGGGACAAGAGATTAAAGGGGAGCAGTACTTC. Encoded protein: CASTPPGQEIKGEQYF.

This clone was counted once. The CDR3 protein is CASSERVAQYF. Written as DNA, the CDR3 is TGTGCCAGCAGTGAAAGAGTAGCCCAGTACTTC. The genes are TRBV25-1 and TRBJ2-5; D is unclear. The CDR3 spans 11 residues. V dropped 2 bases and J dropped 9 bases, with 7 bases sitting between them. The V gene's germline CDR1 is MGHDK and CDR2 SYGVNS.

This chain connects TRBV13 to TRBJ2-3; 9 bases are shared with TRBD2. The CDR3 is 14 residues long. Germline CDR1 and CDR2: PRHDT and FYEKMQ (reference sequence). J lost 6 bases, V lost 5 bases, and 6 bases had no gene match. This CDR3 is CASSLAGLQDTQYF. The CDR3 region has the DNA TGTGCCAGCAGCCTAGCGGGGCTGCAGGATACGCAGTATTTT.

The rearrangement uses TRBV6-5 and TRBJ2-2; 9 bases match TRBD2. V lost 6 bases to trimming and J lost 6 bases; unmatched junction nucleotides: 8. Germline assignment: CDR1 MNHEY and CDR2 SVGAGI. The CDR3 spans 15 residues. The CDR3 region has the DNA TGTGCCAGCAGCTCCGGGACTAGCTTGTCCGGGGAGCTGTTTTTT. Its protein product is CASSSGTSLSGELFF.

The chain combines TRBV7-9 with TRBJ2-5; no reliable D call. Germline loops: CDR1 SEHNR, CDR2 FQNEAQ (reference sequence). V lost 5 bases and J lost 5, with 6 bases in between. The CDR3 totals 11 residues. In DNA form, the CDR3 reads TGTGCCAGCAGCATAGTGGAGACCCAGTACTTC. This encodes CASSIVETQYF.

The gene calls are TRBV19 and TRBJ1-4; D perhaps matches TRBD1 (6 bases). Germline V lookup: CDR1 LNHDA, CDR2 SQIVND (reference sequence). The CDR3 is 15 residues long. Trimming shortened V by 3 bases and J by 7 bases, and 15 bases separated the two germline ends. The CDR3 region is CASSILGARSEKLFF. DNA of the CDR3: TGTGCCAGTAGTATTCTGGGGGCGCGGAGTGAAAAACTGTTTTTT.